Listed here are 2 T cell receptor beta chains from one sample, sequenced in a study of T cells expressing NK-cell markers. Reanalyzing the 5' RACE reads, TCRdb keeps one entry per CDR3 protein, without DNA. Here the sample table reports under 600,000 distinct CDR3 sequences. Sequenced input: blood T cells: a sorted CD56 or NKG2C T cell subset, CD4+ or CD8+ T cells, or bulk PBMC T cells (not recorded which). The receptors were gathered from a woman between 50 and 59 years old in good health.

V and J are TRBV4-1 and TRBJ2-5. Germline lookup yields CDR1 MGHRA and CDR2 YSYEKL. The CDR3 has 15 residues. CDR3 residues: CASSRDWVFQETQYF.

The chain recombines TRBV12-3 or TRBV12-4 with TRBJ1-1. There are 15 residues in the CDR3. The CDR3 loop reads CASSFSGGRNTEAFF.